This T cell receptor beta chain is from a study of blood T cell repertoires in COVID-19. Study background: COVID-19 samples collected from the United States, Italy and Spain covered acute and convalescent phases.

V dropped 0 bases and J dropped 7 bases, with 14 bases sitting between them. This CDR3 has 14 residues. CDR1 SGDLS and CDR2 YYNGEE come from the germline V gene. Under the authors' procedure: Amplifying reference gene primers gave estimates of nucleated cell counts. Some clones are missing from TCRdb's copy, which holds only in-frame ones; the method was immunoSEQ multiplex PCR. V and J calls and clone size are given by that table; D and trimming were obtained from the DNA. The sample carries about 300,000 clones, around 86% recorded once. This TCR derives from a woman aged 50 to 65 with acute or convalescent COVID-19. The V and J genes are TRBV9 and TRBJ2-7, with D possibly matching TRBD2 (6 bases). Sequenced: peripheral blood. The CDR3 region has the DNA TGTGCCAGCAGCGTAGCTACGGGGGAGTGGGAGCAGTACTTC. Residues: CASSVATGEWEQYF.